Listed below are T cell receptor beta chains from one sample, sequenced in a study of identical twins. TCRdb called the 5' RACE reads again in MiXCR, with one record for every CDR3 protein. The sample contains approximately 220,000 distinct CDR3 sequences, about 7.5% of which appear only once. These data also featured in a second study, about yellow fever vaccine responses in identical twins.

The sequencing input was memory (CD45RO+) T cells sorted from blood. The receptors stem from a woman aged 18-29 years in good health. The CDR3 runs from the conserved cysteine through the conserved F or W. The D gene is left open where the match is weak. Part of the rows lack a size; the others show once, few, many or a class for expanded clones.

CDR3 protein	CDR3 DNA	D gene	J gene	V gene	clone size
CASSVTEYEGYTF	TGTGCCAGCAGCGTTACAGAGTATGAGGGCTACACCTTC	.	TRBJ1-2	TRBV6-1	few
CASSQDLLAGGDEQFF	TGCGCCAGCAGCCAAGATCTGCTAGCGGGAGGGGATGAGCAGTTCTTC	TRBD2	TRBJ2-1	TRBV4-3	many
CASSPYDRGNGNTIYF	TGTGCCAGCTCACCGTACGACAGGGGGAATGGAAACACCATATATTTT	TRBD1	TRBJ1-3	TRBV18	.
CASSLAGGKTQYF	TGTGCCAGCAGCCTAGCGGGGGGAAAGACCCAGTACTTC	TRBD2	TRBJ2-5	TRBV3-1	.
CASSVGNRANEQYF	TGTGCCAGCAGCGTAGGGAACAGGGCTAACGAGCAGTACTTC	.	TRBJ2-7	TRBV9	few
CASSPTSGRINEQYF	TGTGCCAGCAGCCCGACCAGCGGGAGAATCAACGAGCAGTACTTC	TRBD2	TRBJ2-7	TRBV5-4	.
CSAVGTEGLAKNIQYF	TGCAGTGCAGTAGGGACGGAAGGATTAGCCAAAAACATTCAGTACTTC	.	TRBJ2-4	TRBV20-1	few
CATSYLTGELFF	TGTGCCACCAGTTACCTTACCGGGGAGCTGTTTTTT	.	TRBJ2-2	TRBV24-1	many
CASSLGGQVYGYTF	TGTGCCAGCAGTTTAGGAGGACAGGTTTATGGCTACACCTTC	TRBD1	TRBJ1-2	TRBV12-3/TRBV12-4	few
CSALWPSGANVLTF	TGCAGTGCATTGTGGCCCTCTGGGGCCAACGTCCTGACTTTC	.	TRBJ2-6	TRBV20-1	few
CASSLQGTANTGELFF	TGCGCCAGCAGCTTGCAGGGGACAGCAAACACCGGGGAGCTGTTTTTT	TRBD1	TRBJ2-2	TRBV5-1	many
CASSPYFTGGYYGYTF	TGTGCCAGCAGCCCCTACTTCACAGGGGGCTACTATGGCTACACCTTC	TRBD1	TRBJ1-2	TRBV7-9	.
CASKGGQGNTGELFF	TGTGCCAGCAAAGGGGGCCAGGGTAACACCGGGGAGCTGTTTTTT	TRBD1	TRBJ2-2	TRBV9	.
CASSVGAGIQPQHF	TGTGCCAGCAGCGTAGGGGCAGGGATACAGCCCCAGCATTTT	.	TRBJ1-5	TRBV9	many
CASSSGQLLNSPLHF	TGTGCCAGCAGTTCTGGACAGCTCCTAAATTCACCCCTCCACTTT	.	TRBJ1-6	TRBV6-2/TRBV6-3	.
CASSLENSHNQPQHF	TGTGCCAGCAGCCTCGAGAATAGTCACAATCAGCCCCAGCATTTT	.	TRBJ1-5	TRBV4-2	.
CASSLGQGKDTQYF	TGTGCCAGCAGTTTAGGACAGGGGAAAGATACGCAGTATTTT	TRBD1	TRBJ2-3	TRBV12-3/TRBV12-4	many
CASSSGQGENNEQFF	TGTGCCAGCAGCTCCGGACAGGGAGAAAACAATGAGCAGTTCTTC	TRBD1	TRBJ2-1	TRBV6-1	many
CSDMTANYGYTF	TGCAGTGACATGACGGCTAACTATGGCTACACCTTC	.	TRBJ1-2	TRBV20-1	.
CSVEAGARRGANVLTF	TGCAGCGTTGAGGCCGGGGCCCGCAGAGGGGCCAACGTCCTGACTTTC	.	TRBJ2-6	TRBV29-1	few
CSVLSPSGSYNEQFF	TGCAGCGTTCTTAGCCCTAGCGGGAGTTACAATGAGCAGTTCTTC	TRBD2	TRBJ2-1	TRBV29-1	.
CRARDRGIWPKAISNQPQHF	TGCAGGGCTAGAGATCGGGGAATATGGCCAAAAGCCATTAGCAATCAGCCCCAGCATTTT	.	TRBJ1-5	TRBV20-1	few
CASSEEGSGGYEQYF	TGTGCCAGCAGTGAAGAAGGTAGCGGGGGCTACGAGCAGTACTTC	TRBD2	TRBJ2-7	TRBV6-1	.
CASRDRTTQETQYF	TGCGCCAGCAGAGACAGGACTACTCAAGAGACCCAGTACTTC	.	TRBJ2-5	TRBV10-1	few
CASSEALVGTGHRDTQYF	TGTGCCAGCAGTGAAGCGCTTGTGGGGACAGGGCATCGGGATACGCAGTATTTT	TRBD1	TRBJ2-3	TRBV2	many
CASSPADPDTQYF	TGTGCCAGCAGCCCGGCGGATCCAGATACGCAGTATTTT	.	TRBJ2-3	TRBV4-2	many
CASNSQQAPTDTQYF	TGTGCCAGCAACTCCCAACAAGCACCGACAGATACGCAGTATTTT	.	TRBJ2-3	TRBV27	few
CASSPDRAQDTQYF	TGTGCCAGCAGTCCCGACAGGGCCCAAGATACGCAGTATTTT	TRBD1	TRBJ2-3	TRBV6-1	few
CASSEVSGDQPQHF	TGTGCCAGCAGTGAGGTTTCAGGGGATCAGCCCCAGCATTTT	.	TRBJ1-5	TRBV2	few
CASSSRVGTEGRAFF	TGCGCCAGCAGCTCCCGTGTGGGGACGGAAGGACGAGCTTTCTTT	.	TRBJ1-1	TRBV5-1	many
CASSLTWTEAKNIQYF	TGTGCCAGCAGCTTAACTTGGACAGAGGCCAAAAACATTCAGTACTTC	.	TRBJ2-4	TRBV7-2	few
CSARDGEREGLNEQFF	TGCAGTGCTAGAGATGGGGAGCGGGAGGGCCTCAATGAGCAGTTCTTC	TRBD2	TRBJ2-1	TRBV20-1	many
CASSVGSTNTEAFF	TGTGCCAGCAGCGTAGGCAGTACGAACACTGAAGCTTTCTTT	.	TRBJ1-1	TRBV9	few
CASSRLGSGDPDTQYF	TGCGCCAGCAGCCGCCTCGGTAGCGGGGACCCAGATACGCAGTATTTT	TRBD2	TRBJ2-3	TRBV4-1	many
CASSLDPNYNEQFF	TGCGCCAGCAGCTTGGATCCCAACTACAATGAGCAGTTCTTC	.	TRBJ2-1	TRBV5-1	many
CASSGRGLEQYF	TGTGCCAGCAGTGGGCGTGGTCTCGAGCAGTACTTC	.	TRBJ2-7	TRBV2	few
CASSLADGSEAFF	TGTGCCAGCAGCTTAGCGGATGGAAGTGAAGCTTTCTTT	.	TRBJ1-1	TRBV7-9	few
CASAPGQGKETQYF	TGTGCCAGCGCTCCGGGACAGGGAAAAGAGACCCAGTACTTC	TRBD1	TRBJ2-5	TRBV28	.
CASSANSGGLSDTQYF	TGTGCCAGCAGCGCCAATAGCGGGGGGCTTTCAGATACGCAGTATTTT	TRBD2	TRBJ2-3	TRBV7-2	.
CASSPSGGTNQPQHF	TGCGCCAGCAGCCCGTCAGGGGGAACCAATCAGCCCCAGCATTTT	TRBD1	TRBJ1-5	TRBV5-1	many
CAKTRTGDPYNEQFF	TGTGCCAAAACGCGGACGGGGGACCCCTACAATGAGCAGTTCTTC	.	TRBJ2-1	TRBV14	few
CAWSGNEQYF	TGTGCCTGGAGTGGGAACGAGCAGTACTTC	.	TRBJ2-7	TRBV30	many
CAIKANTEAFF	TGTGCCATCAAGGCGAACACTGAAGCTTTCTTT	.	TRBJ1-1	TRBV10-3	many
CASSAQGNEQFF	TGCGCCAGCAGCGCACAGGGGAATGAGCAGTTCTTC	TRBD1	TRBJ2-1	TRBV5-1	many
CASSLSRGSNSPLHF	TGTGCCAGCAGCCTAAGCAGGGGCAGTAATTCACCCCTCCACTTT	.	TRBJ1-6	TRBV7-2	.
CAWTGLRFGYNEQFF	TGTGCCTGGACAGGGCTCAGGTTCGGCTACAATGAGCAGTTCTTC	.	TRBJ2-1	TRBV30	.
CASSFGGLETQYF	TGTGCCAGCAGTTTCGGGGGGCTGGAGACCCAGTACTTC	.	TRBJ2-5	TRBV12-3/TRBV12-4	.
CASSLGEERSFKVALHF	TGTGCCAGCAGTTTAGGGGAAGAAAGGAGTTTTAAGGTGGCCCTCCACTTT	.	TRBJ1-6	TRBV12-3/TRBV12-4	many
CASSFGGDIQYF	TGTGCCAGCAGTTTCGGCGGAGACATTCAGTACTTC	.	TRBJ2-4	TRBV12-3/TRBV12-4	many
CASSLRRLRGNEKLFF	TGTGCCAGCAGTTTACGCAGGCTGAGGGGTAATGAAAAACTGTTTTTT	.	TRBJ1-4	TRBV28	few
CASSYPQYEQYF	TGTGCCAGCAGTTACCCTCAGTACGAGCAGTACTTC	.	TRBJ2-7	TRBV6-2/TRBV6-3	.
CASSRTYSGNTIYF	TGTGCCAGCAGCCGGACTTACTCTGGAAACACCATATATTTT	.	TRBJ1-3	TRBV5-6	.
CASSSERGSSYEQYF	TGTGCCAGCAGTTCCGAGCGGGGAAGCTCCTACGAGCAGTACTTC	TRBD2	TRBJ2-7	TRBV12-3/TRBV12-4	many
CASRERSSHIYYEQYF	TGTGCCAGCAGGGAACGTAGTAGCCATATTTACTACGAGCAGTACTTC	.	TRBJ2-7	TRBV6-1	few
CASSYSEFDTQYF	TGTGCCAGCAGTTACTCAGAATTCGATACGCAGTATTTT	.	TRBJ2-3	TRBV6-5	.
CSARAPAPDEQFF	TGCAGTGCTAGAGCGCCAGCACCGGATGAGCAGTTCTTC	.	TRBJ2-1	TRBV20-1	few
CASSYLKPGLAGISDTQYF	TGTGCCAGCAGTTACCTCAAACCGGGACTAGCGGGCATATCGGATACGCAGTATTTT	TRBD2	TRBJ2-3	TRBV6-5	few
CASSLEPRGTQYF	TGTGCCAGCAGCTTAGAACCCCGGGGGACCCAGTACTTC	.	TRBJ2-5	TRBV7-2	.
CASSIPGPTKETQYF	TGTGCCAGCAGCATACCGGGACCAACCAAAGAGACCCAGTACTTC	.	TRBJ2-5	TRBV7-2	many